The entry that follows covers one T cell receptor beta chain sequence. Its antigen remains unknown. CD8 cells regarded as naive lacked CD45RO, were positively chosen for CCR7, and omitted terminally differentiated effector memory CD45RA+ cells. Donors were healthy HIV-negative adults without recent acute infections or vaccinations. V dropped 2 bases and J dropped 2 bases, with 7 bases sitting between them. Per the germline V gene, CDR1 is SGHTA and CDR2 is FQGNSA. The CDR3 has 14 residues. The entry originates in a study of shared clonotypes between healthy human individuals. Broader study findings: Memory subsets generally showed lower estimated richness than naive subsets.

Generated by immunoSEQ multiplex PCR, the TCRdb table keeps only in-frame clones and is missing some. The sample yields about 2 million clones, approximately 95% seen once. This sequence was found in a man aged 18 to 29 in good health. Sequences were obtained from naive CD8+ T cells sorted from blood. V is TRBV7-2 and J is TRBJ1-5; D is undetermined. The CDR3 nucleotides are TGTGCCAGCAGCTTATTCCCGGGCAATCAGCCCCAGCATTTT. This translates into CASSLFPGNQPQHF.